This TCR beta chain was observed in a study of cytomegalovirus exposure and HLA in healthy donors. The CDR3 runs 15 residues. The J segment lost 2 bases and the V segment lost 4 bases, leaving 7 bases of the junction unmatched. Germline V gene sequence: CDR1 MNHNY, CDR2 SVGAGI (reference sequence). There are a few counts of this clone. The PCR contained 60 Vbeta and 13 Jbeta primers. Assay used: immunoSEQ multiplex PCR; TCRdb lists only in-frame clones, some missing. Here the sample spans roughly 70,000 clones, around 70% being singletons. Sequencing used PBMCs. This chain links TRBV6-6 with TRBJ1-1, with 7 bases aligning to TRBD1. This TCR was sampled from a human donor in good health. The CDR3 protein is CASSFSDRENTEAFF. CDR3 in DNA: TGTGCCAGCAGTTTCTCCGACAGGGAAAACACTGAAGCTTTCTTT.